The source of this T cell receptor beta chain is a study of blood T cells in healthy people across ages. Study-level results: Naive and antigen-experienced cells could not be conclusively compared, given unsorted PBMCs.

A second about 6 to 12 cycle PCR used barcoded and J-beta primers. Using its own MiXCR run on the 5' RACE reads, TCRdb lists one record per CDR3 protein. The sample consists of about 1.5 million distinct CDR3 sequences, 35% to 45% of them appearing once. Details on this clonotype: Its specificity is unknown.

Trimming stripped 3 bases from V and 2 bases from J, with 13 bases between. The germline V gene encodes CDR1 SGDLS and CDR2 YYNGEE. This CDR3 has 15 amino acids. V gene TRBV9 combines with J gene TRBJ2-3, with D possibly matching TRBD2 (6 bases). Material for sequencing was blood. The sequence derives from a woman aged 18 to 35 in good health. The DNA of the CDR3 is TGTGCCAGCAGCGGTGGGACTGGCCACACAGATACGCAGTATTTT. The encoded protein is CASSGGTGHTDTQYF.